The rows below give T cell receptor beta chains drawn from one sample of a study of regulatory T cells in long-lasting Graves disease. TCRdb re-called the multiplex PCR reads through MiXCR, storing one row per CDR3 protein. The data hold roughly 380,000 distinct CDR3 sequences, with 15% to 19% observed a single time. The sequenced sample was peripheral blood mononuclear cells (PBMCs), obtained at new diagnosis, from a patient treated with antithyroid drugs. The receptors derive from a female donor with Graves disease. Each CDR3 is given with its conserved first and last residue. The D gene is left open where the match is weak. Only some rows state a clone size, as once, few, many or a class for expanded clones.

D gene	V gene	clone size	J gene	CDR3 DNA	CDR3 protein
-	TRBV6-2/TRBV6-3	many	TRBJ1-1	TGTGCCAGCAGTTCCGCCGACAGGAACACTGAAGCTTTCTTT	CASSSADRNTEAFF
-	TRBV25-1	many	TRBJ1-3	TGTGCCAGCAGTGCTACAGGGATCTCTGGAAACACCATATATTTT	CASSATGISGNTIYF
-	TRBV7-9	many	TRBJ1-5	TGTGCCAGCAGCGCACAGGATCAGCCCCAGCATTTT	CASSAQDQPQHF
-	TRBV27	many	TRBJ2-4	TGTGCCAGCAGTTTCCAGCGGCAAGGCATTCAGTACTTC	CASSFQRQGIQYF
TRBD1	TRBV4-2	few	TRBJ2-2	TGTGCCAGCAGCCAAAGACAGGGGGCGGCCACCGGGGAGCTGTTTTTT	CASSQRQGAATGELFF
TRBD1	TRBV14	once	TRBJ1-2	TGTGCCAGCAGTCCAAACAGGGGGCGCTTCTTTGGCTACACCTTC	CASSPNRGRFFGYTF
-	TRBV6-2/TRBV6-3	many	TRBJ2-7	TGTGCCAGCAGTGGCAGGGTGGCTGACCGAGACGAGCAGTACTTC	CASSGRVADRDEQYF
TRBD2	TRBV20-1	many	TRBJ2-5	TGCAGTGCGGGGGGACTAGCGGCCAACCAAGAGACCCAGTACTTC	CSAGGLAANQETQYF
-	TRBV2	many	TRBJ2-5	TGTGCCAGCAGTTCGTGGGGACCAGGGGCGAGGGAGACCCAGTACTTC	CASSSWGPGARETQYF
TRBD2	TRBV20-1	many	TRBJ2-2	TGCAGTGCTAGTGTGGCTAGCGGGAGGGCCGCGGACACCGGGGAGCTGTTTTTT	CSASVASGRAADTGELFF
-	TRBV12-3/TRBV12-4	-	TRBJ2-2	TGTGCCAGCAGTTTAGAAGGTGACAAAAACACCGGGGAGCTGTTTTTT	CASSLEGDKNTGELFF
-	TRBV7-2	many	TRBJ1-1	TGTGCCAGCAGCTTCAATACCAGGCCCCCCACTGAAGCTTTCTTT	CASSFNTRPPTEAFF
-	TRBV28	-	TRBJ1-5	TGTGCCAGCAGAACGACAGAAAATCAGCCCCAGCATTTT	CASRTTENQPQHF
TRBD2	TRBV6-2/TRBV6-3	many	TRBJ2-3	TGTGCCAGCAGTCATCCTAGCGGGGAGTACACAGATACGCAGTATTTT	CASSHPSGEYTDTQYF
-	TRBV5-6	few	TRBJ2-3	TGTGCCAGCAGCCTCCCGGATCGCAGGGCCTCTAACACAGATACGCAGTATTTT	CASSLPDRRASNTDTQYF
-	TRBV18	many	TRBJ1-2	TGTGCCAGCTCACCACCGGAACAGTTCTATGGCTACACCTTC	CASSPPEQFYGYTF
TRBD1	TRBV2	many	TRBJ1-4	TGTGCCATCCTTGAACCGCGGGACAGGGGAGGTGAAAAACTGTTTTTT	CAILEPRDRGGEKLFF
-	TRBV4-1	many	TRBJ1-5	TGCGCCAGCAGCGAAAGGGCAAATAGCAATCAGCCCCAGCATTTT	CASSERANSNQPQHF
-	TRBV12-3/TRBV12-4	few	TRBJ1-2	TGTGCCAGCAGCCCTCGGGACGAGGAGAACTATGGCTACACCTTC	CASSPRDEENYGYTF
-	TRBV28	many	TRBJ1-1	TGTGCCAGCATAGGAACTCTGAACACTGAAGCTTTCTTT	CASIGTLNTEAFF
-	TRBV7-2	many	TRBJ2-1	TGTGCCAGCAGCTTACCCCATACGGGGGCAGGGGAGAGCTCCTACAATGAGCAGTTCTTC	CASSLPHTGAGESSYNEQFF
-	TRBV29-1	-	TRBJ1-2	TGCAGCGTTGAAGAACTAGGGACGGAGTATGGCTACACCTTC	CSVEELGTEYGYTF
-	TRBV5-6	many	TRBJ1-6	TGTGCCAGCAGCCCAGTTAACGGTCTTTCGCCCCTCCACTTT	CASSPVNGLSPLHF
-	TRBV5-1	many	TRBJ2-2	TGCGCCAGCAGCTTGGCGGGGCTCGTAAACACCGGGGAGCTGTTTTTT	CASSLAGLVNTGELFF
-	TRBV15	few	TRBJ1-2	TGTGCCACCAGCGGAGATATCGGGGGCTGGGGGGACGGCTACACCTTC	CATSGDIGGWGDGYTF
-	TRBV12-3/TRBV12-4	many	TRBJ2-7	TGTGCCAGCAGTTTAGGGGTGGGACCGAACTACGAGCAGTACTTC	CASSLGVGPNYEQYF
-	TRBV7-2	many	TRBJ1-1	TGTGCCAGCAGCCTTCAATCGGGGGGCAGGGCTGAAGCTTTCTTT	CASSLQSGGRAEAFF
-	TRBV2	many	TRBJ1-4	TGTGCCAGCACGGTGCAGGGTAATCAAAAACTGTTTTTT	CASTVQGNQKLFF
-	TRBV27	many	TRBJ1-5	TGTGCCAGCAGTTTAGGGCCCTCAGGGGTTGTGCCCCAGCATTTT	CASSLGPSGVVPQHF
TRBD2	TRBV28	-	TRBJ2-1	TGTGCCAGCAGTCAAGGGACTAGCGCTTTCAATGAGCAGTTCTTC	CASSQGTSAFNEQFF
TRBD1	TRBV7-2	many	TRBJ1-2	TGTGCCAGCAGCGCCATCCGGGACAGGGGATCAGTTGACTATGGCTACACCTTC	CASSAIRDRGSVDYGYTF
-	TRBV12-3/TRBV12-4	many	TRBJ1-5	TGTGCCAGCAGCCCCGTCGGGGGCCATCAGCCCCAGCATTTT	CASSPVGGHQPQHF
TRBD1	TRBV7-3	-	TRBJ1-2	TGTGCCAGCAGCTCGAGACAGGGATGGACCTCCTTC	CASSSRQGWTSF
TRBD1	TRBV18	-	TRBJ1-1	TGTGCCAGCTCACCCCCTTCTAGACAGGGAAGTGAAGCTTTCTTT	CASSPPSRQGSEAFF
TRBD1	TRBV12-3/TRBV12-4	-	TRBJ2-1	TGTGCCAGCAGTTTACGGACAGGTTTTTACAATGAGCAGTTCTTC	CASSLRTGFYNEQFF
-	TRBV7-9	many	TRBJ1-1	TGTGCCAGCAGCTTAGATGCGGTGAACACTGAAGCTTTCTTT	CASSLDAVNTEAFF
-	TRBV10-2	many	TRBJ1-5	TGCGCCAGCAGTGCTGACACCATTAATCAGCCCCAGCATTTT	CASSADTINQPQHF
TRBD1	TRBV2	-	TRBJ2-1	TGTGCCAGCAGGGACGGGACAGGAGGAATCAATGAGCAGTTCTTC	CASRDGTGGINEQFF
-	TRBV12-3/TRBV12-4	many	TRBJ2-1	TGTGCCAGCAGTAGCCCGGGCCTCGCGGACAATGAGCAGTTCTTC	CASSSPGLADNEQFF
-	TRBV28	many	TRBJ1-5	TGTGCCAGCATTCCCCAACCCAATCAGCCCCAGCATTTT	CASIPQPNQPQHF
TRBD1	TRBV6-1	-	TRBJ1-5	TGTGCCAGCAGGCCTAGGACAGGGTGGGTATATAGCAATCAGCCCCAGCATTTT	CASRPRTGWVYSNQPQHF
TRBD1	TRBV12-5	few	TRBJ1-1	TGTGCTAGTGGTTTGGCCAGGGGGACTGAAGCTTTCTTT	CASGLARGTEAFF
-	TRBV6-5	-	TRBJ2-3	TGTGCCAGCAGTTACGCCTTTGCTAGGGCAGCAGATACGCAGTATTTT	CASSYAFARAADTQYF
-	TRBV7-2	many	TRBJ1-1	TGTGCCAGCAGCTCGGAGGACGGGCGGAACTTT	CASSSEDGRNF
-	TRBV7-9	-	TRBJ1-1	TGTGCCAGCAGCTTAGTTACCGGGAGACACACTGAAGCTTTCTTT	CASSLVTGRHTEAFF
-	TRBV12-3/TRBV12-4	many	TRBJ2-3	TGTGCTCAGCGAGTCTGGGGGAACACAGATACGCAGTATTTT	CAQRVWGNTDTQYF
-	TRBV18	-	TRBJ1-3	TGTGCCAGCTCACCACCGGCCAGCGGCGGGGGAAACACCATATATTTT	CASSPPASGGGNTIYF
-	TRBV6-2/TRBV6-3	-	TRBJ1-4	TGTGCCAGCAGTTACAGGGAATGGGAAAAACTGTTTTTT	CASSYREWEKLFF
TRBD2	TRBV27	many	TRBJ2-7	TGTGCCAGCAGTTTCACAAGCACCGGGACGGGAGGCTACGAGCAGTACTTC	CASSFTSTGTGGYEQYF
TRBD2	TRBV28	many	TRBJ2-1	TGTGCCAGCAATATCGCAGCGGGAGATGAGCAGTTCTTC	CASNIAAGDEQFF
-	TRBV5-5	many	TRBJ1-5	TGTGCCAGCAGCCTGGACCCAGGGTTAGGTCAGCCCCAGCATTTT	CASSLDPGLGQPQHF
TRBD2	TRBV12-3/TRBV12-4	many	TRBJ2-5	TGTGCCACCACCCCCCGGGGCGGGGGGCACGTAGCGGGGGAGACCCAGTACTTC	CATTPRGGGHVAGETQYF
-	TRBV28	many	TRBJ2-1	TGTGCCAGCCATCTCCGCGCGGGCAATGAGCAGTTCTTC	CASHLRAGNEQFF